This TCR beta chain emerged from a study of blood T cell repertoires in COVID-19. As for the study in general: Donors in the United States, Italy and Spain gave samples during acute or convalescent COVID-19. Sources were T cells, B-cell-depleted T cells, or PBMCs; the material itself was cDNA or gDNA.

Original data processing: Amplification of reference gene primers provided the estimated nucleated cell counts. Clones were sequenced by immunoSEQ multiplex PCR, and TCRdb holds only the in-frame ones, with some missing. Clonal size and the V and J genes are those of that table, whereas D and trimming came from the DNA. Among 200,000 to 250,000 clones, roughly nine tenths were seen once, and the ten largest hold 2% to 2.5%. The V gene's germline CDR1 is MNHEY and CDR2 SVGAGI. Trimming at V came to 6 bases and at J to 5 bases, leaving 12 bases not matched to a gene. CDR3 size: 15 residues. The rearrangement uses TRBV6-5 and TRBJ1-2, with TRBD1 identical over 7 bases. This receptor was obtained from a woman between 50 and 59 years old with acute or convalescent COVID-19. Material for sequencing was peripheral blood. In DNA form, the CDR3 reads TGTGCCAGCAGGGGGGACAGCCGAACGTTATATGGCTACACCTTC. Its translation: CASRGDSRTLYGYTF.